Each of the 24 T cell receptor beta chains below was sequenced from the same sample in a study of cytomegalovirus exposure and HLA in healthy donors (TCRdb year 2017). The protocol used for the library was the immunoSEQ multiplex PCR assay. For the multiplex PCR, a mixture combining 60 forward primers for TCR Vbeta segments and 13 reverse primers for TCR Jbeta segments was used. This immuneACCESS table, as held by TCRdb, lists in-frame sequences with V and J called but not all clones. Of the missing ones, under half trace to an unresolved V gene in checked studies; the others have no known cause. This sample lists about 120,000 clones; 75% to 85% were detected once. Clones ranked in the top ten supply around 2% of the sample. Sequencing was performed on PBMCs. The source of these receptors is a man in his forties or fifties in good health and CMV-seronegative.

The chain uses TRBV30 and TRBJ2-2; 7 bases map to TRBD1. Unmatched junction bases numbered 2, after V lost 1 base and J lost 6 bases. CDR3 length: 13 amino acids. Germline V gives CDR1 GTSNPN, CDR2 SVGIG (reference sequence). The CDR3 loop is CAWSGQGSGELFF. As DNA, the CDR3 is TGTGCCTGGAGTGGACAGGGTTCCGGGGAGCTGTTTTTT.

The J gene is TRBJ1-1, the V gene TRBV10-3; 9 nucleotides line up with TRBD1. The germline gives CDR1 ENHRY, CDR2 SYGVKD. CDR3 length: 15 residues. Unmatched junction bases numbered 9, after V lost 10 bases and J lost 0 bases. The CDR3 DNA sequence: TGTGCCACCGGCCTGGGACAGGGTGTGAACACTGAAGCTTTCTTT. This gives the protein CATGLGQGVNTEAFF.

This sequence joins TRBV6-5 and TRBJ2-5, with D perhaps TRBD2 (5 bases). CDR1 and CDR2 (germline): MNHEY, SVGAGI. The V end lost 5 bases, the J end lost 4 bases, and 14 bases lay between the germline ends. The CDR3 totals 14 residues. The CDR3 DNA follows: TGTGCCAGCAGTATTGGACTTAGGGCAGAGACCCAGTACTTC. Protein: CASSIGLRAETQYF.

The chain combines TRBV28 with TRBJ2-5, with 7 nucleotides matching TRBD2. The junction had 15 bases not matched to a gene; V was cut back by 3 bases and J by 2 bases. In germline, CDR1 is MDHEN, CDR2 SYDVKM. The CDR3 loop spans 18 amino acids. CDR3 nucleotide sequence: TGTGCCAGCAGTTTGATAGGAGCGGGGCAAGGCCCACAAGAGACCCAGTACTTC. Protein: CASSLIGAGQGPQETQYF.

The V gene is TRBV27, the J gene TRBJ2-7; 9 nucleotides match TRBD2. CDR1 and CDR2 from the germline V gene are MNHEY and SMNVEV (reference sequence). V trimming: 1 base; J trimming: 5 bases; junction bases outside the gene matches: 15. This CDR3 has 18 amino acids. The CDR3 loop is CASSLYGLAQLPIHEQYF. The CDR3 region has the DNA TGTGCCAGCAGTTTATATGGACTAGCGCAACTACCTATCCACGAGCAGTACTTC.

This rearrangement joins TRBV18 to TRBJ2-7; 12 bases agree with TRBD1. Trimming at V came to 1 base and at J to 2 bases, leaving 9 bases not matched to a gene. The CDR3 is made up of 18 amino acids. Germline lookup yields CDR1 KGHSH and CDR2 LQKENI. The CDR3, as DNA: TGTGCCAGCTCACCACTAGCACCGGGACAGGGGGCCCCCTACGAGCAGTACTTC. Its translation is CASSPLAPGQGAPYEQYF.

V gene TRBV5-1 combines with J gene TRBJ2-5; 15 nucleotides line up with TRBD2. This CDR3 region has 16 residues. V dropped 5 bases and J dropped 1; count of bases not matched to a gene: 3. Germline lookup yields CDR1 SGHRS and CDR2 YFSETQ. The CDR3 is CASRGTSGGPQETQYF. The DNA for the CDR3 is TGCGCCAGCAGAGGGACTAGCGGGGGGCCCCAAGAGACCCAGTACTTC.

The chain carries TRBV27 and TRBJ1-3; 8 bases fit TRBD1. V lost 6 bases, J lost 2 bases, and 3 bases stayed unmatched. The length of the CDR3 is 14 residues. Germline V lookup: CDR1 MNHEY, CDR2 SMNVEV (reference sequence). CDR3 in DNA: TGTGCCAGCAGGCCAGGGGGCACTGGAAACACCATATATTTT. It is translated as CASRPGGTGNTIYF.

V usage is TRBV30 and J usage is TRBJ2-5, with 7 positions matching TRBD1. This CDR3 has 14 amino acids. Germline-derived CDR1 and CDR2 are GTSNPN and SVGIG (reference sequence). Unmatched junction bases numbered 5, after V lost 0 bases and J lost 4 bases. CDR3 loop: CAWSVLTGRETQYF. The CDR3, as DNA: TGTGCCTGGAGTGTATTGACAGGGCGAGAGACCCAGTACTTC.

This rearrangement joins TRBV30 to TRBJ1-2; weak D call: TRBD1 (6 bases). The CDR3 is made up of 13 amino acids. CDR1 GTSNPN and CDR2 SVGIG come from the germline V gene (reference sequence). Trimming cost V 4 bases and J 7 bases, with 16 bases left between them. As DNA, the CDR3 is TGTGCCTGGAAGATAACAGGGCTTTTTGGCTACACCTTC. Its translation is CAWKITGLFGYTF.

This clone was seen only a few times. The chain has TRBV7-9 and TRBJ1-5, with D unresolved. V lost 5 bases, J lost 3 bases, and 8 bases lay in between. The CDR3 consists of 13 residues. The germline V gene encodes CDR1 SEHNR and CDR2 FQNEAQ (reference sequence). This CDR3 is CASSPNFNQPQHF. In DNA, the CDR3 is TGTGCCAGCAGCCCCAATTTCAATCAGCCCCAGCATTTT.

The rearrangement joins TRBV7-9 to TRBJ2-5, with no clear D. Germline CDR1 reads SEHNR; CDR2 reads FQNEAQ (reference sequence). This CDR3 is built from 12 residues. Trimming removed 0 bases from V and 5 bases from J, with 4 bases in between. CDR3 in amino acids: CASSLALETQYF. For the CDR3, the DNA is TGTGCCAGCAGCTTAGCCCTCGAGACCCAGTACTTC.

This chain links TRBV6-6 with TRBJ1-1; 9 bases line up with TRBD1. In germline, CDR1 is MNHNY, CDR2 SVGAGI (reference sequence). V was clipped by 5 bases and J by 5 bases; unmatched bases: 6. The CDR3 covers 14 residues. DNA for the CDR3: TGTGCCAGCAGTCCACCGACAGGGGGAACTGAAGCTTTCTTT. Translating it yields CASSPPTGGTEAFF.

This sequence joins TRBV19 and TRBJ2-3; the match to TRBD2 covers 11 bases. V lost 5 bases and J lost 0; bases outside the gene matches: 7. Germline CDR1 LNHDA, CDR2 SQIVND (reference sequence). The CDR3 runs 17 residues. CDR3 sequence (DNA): TGTGCCAGTAGTCTACTAGCGGGGGCCGTTAGCACAGATACGCAGTATTTT. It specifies CASSLLAGAVSTDTQYF.

The CDR3: CASSESGGTYEQYF. The CDR3 DNA sequence: TGTGCCAGCAGTGAAAGTGGAGGAACCTACGAGCAGTACTTC. This chain links TRBV6-1 with TRBJ2-7; perhaps TRBD2 as D (5 bases). The CDR3 covers 14 residues. The V end lost 2 bases, the J end lost 2 bases, and 10 bases lay between the germline ends. The germline CDR1 and CDR2 sequences are MNHNS and SASEGT.

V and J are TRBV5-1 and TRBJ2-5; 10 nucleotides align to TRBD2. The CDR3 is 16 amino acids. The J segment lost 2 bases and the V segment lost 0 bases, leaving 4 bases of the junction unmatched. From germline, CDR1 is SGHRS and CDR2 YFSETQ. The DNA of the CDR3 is TGCGCCAGCAGCTTGGTAAGGACTAGCGGACAAGAGACCCAGTACTTC. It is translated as CASSLVRTSGQETQYF.

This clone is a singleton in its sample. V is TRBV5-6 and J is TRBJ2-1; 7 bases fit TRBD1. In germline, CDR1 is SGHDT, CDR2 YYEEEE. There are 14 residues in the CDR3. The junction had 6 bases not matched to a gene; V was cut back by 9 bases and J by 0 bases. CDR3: CATKGQTSYNEQFF. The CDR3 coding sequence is TGTGCCACCAAGGGACAGACCTCCTACAATGAGCAGTTCTTC.

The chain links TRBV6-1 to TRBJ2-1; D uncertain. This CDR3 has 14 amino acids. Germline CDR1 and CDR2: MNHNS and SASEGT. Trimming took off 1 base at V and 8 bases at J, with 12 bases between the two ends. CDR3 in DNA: TGTGCCAGCAGTGAAGTCTTAGCACGAGATGAGCAGTTCTTC. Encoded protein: CASSEVLARDEQFF.

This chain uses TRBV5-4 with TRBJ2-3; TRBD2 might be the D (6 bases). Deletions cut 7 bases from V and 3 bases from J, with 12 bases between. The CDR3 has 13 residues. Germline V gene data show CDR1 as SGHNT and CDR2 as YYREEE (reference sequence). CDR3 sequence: CASAGTWTDTQYF. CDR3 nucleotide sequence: TGTGCCAGCGCCGGGACTTGGACAGATACGCAGTATTTT.

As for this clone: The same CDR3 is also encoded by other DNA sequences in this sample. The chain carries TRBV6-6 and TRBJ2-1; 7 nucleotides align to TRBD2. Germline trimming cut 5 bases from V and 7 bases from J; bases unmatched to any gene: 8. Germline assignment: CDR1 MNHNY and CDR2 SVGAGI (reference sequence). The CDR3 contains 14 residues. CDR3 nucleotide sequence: TGTGCCAGCAGTAATTGGGGGGAGGGAAATGAGCAGTTCTTC. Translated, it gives CASSNWGEGNEQFF.

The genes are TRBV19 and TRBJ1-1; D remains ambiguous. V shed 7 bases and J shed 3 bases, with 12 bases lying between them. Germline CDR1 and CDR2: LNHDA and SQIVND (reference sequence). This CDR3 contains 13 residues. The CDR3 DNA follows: TGTGCCAGTACCCCATCCGTAGACACTGAAGCTTTCTTT. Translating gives CASTPSVDTEAFF.

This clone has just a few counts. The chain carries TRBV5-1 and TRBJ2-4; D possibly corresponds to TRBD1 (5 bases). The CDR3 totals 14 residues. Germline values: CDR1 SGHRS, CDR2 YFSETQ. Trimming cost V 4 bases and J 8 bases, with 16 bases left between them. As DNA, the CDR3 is TGCGCCAGCAGCACCCTGGACAACGGGTACATTCAGTACTTC. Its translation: CASSTLDNGYIQYF.

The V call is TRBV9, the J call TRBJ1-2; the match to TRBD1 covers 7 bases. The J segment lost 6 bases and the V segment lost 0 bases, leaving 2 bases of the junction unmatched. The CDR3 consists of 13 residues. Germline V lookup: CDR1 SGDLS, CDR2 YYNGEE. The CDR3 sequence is CASSVEGGNGYTF. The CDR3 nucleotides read TGTGCCAGCAGCGTAGAAGGGGGCAATGGCTACACCTTC.

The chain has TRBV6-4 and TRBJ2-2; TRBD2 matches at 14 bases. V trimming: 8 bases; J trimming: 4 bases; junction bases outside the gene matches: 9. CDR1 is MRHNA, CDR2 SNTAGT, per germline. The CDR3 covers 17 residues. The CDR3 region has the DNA TGTGCCAGCTCGGTGGGACTAGCGGGAGTTGGCACCGGGGAGCTGTTTTTT. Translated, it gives CASSVGLAGVGTGELFF.